The present entry profiles one T cell receptor (beta chain) with its context. The sample is drawn from a study of blood T cell repertoires in COVID-19. Across the whole study: From the United States, Italy and Spain came samples of acute and convalescent COVID-19.

V lost 5 bases and J lost 0; bases outside the gene matches: 9. This CDR3 is built from 16 residues. CDR1 is SEHNR, CDR2 FQNEAQ, per germline (reference sequence). Clones were read by immunoSEQ multiplex PCR, and TCRdb kept only the in-frame ones, dropping some. The data show about 59,000 clones, 75% to 95% seen once. This TCR was sampled from a man at least 80 years old with acute or convalescent COVID-19. Source material: peripheral blood. The J gene is TRBJ1-1, the V gene TRBV7-9, with 7 bases lining up with TRBD1. The CDR3 protein is CASSQRTGVMNTEAFF. The CDR3 coding sequence is TGTGCCAGCAGCCAGAGGACAGGCGTAATGAACACTGAAGCTTTCTTT.